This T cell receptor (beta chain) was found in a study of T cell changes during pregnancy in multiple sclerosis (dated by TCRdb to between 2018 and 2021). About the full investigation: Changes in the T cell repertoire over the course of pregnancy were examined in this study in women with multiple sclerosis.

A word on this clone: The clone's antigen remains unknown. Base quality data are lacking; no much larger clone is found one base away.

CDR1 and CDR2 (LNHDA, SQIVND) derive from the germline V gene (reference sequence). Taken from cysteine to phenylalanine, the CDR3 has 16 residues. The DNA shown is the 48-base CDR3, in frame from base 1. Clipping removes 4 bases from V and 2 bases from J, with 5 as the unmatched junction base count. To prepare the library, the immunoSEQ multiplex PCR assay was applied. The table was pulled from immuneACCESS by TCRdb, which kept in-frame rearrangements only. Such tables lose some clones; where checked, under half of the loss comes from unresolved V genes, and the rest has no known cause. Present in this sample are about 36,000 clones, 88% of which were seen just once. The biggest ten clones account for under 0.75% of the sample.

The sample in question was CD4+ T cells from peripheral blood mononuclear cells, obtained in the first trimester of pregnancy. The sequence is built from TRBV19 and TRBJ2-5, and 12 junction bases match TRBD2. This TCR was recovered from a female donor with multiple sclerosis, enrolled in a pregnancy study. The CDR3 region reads CASSRRGLAGQETQYF. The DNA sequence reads TGTGCCAGTAGTAGACGAGGACTAGCGGGACAAGAGACCCAGTACTTC.